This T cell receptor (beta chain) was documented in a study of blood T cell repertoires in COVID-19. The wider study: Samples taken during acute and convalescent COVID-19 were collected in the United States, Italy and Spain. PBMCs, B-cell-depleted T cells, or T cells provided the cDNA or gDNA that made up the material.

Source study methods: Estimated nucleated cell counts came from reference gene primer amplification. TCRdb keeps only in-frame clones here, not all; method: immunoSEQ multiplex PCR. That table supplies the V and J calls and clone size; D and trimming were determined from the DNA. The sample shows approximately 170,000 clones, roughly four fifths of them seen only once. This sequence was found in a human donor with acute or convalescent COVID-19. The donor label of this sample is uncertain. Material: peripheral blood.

Written as DNA, the CDR3 is TGTGCTAGTGCCTCCGGGACTAGCGGGGGGAACCAAGAGACCCAGTACTTC. It is translated as CASASGTSGGNQETQYF. This chain joins TRBV12-5 and TRBJ2-5; 15 nucleotides agree with TRBD2. The trim removed 7 bases at V and 0 bases at J, leaving 6 bases unmatched. Germline V CDR1 and CDR2: LGHNT, FRNRAP. The CDR3 runs to 17 residues.